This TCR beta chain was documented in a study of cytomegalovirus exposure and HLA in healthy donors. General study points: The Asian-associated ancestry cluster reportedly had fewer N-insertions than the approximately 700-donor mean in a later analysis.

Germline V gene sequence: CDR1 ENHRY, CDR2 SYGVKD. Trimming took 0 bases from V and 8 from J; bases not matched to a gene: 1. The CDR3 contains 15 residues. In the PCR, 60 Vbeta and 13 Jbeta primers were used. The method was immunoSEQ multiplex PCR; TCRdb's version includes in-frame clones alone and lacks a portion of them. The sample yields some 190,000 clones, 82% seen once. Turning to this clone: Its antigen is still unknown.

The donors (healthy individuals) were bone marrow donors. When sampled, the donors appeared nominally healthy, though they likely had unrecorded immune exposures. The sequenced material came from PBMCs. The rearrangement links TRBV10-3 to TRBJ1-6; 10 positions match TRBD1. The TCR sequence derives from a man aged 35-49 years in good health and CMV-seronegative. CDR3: CAISESGTGDSPLHF. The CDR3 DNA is TGTGCCATCAGTGAGTCCGGGACAGGGGATTCACCCCTCCACTTT.